These T cell receptor beta chains were read from a single sample in a study of cytomegalovirus exposure and HLA in healthy donors. Measured with immunoSEQ multiplex PCR; TCRdb has only the in-frame clones, and not every one. The sample shows 200,000 to 250,000 clones, about 77% of them seen only once. Sample: PBMCs. Receptor source: a woman between 25 and 40 years old in good health and CMV-seronegative. CDR3s include the opening cysteine and the closing phenylalanine or tryptophan. Fields, in order: V gene, clone size, D gene, J gene, CDR3 DNA, CDR3 protein. D genes are given only for firm matches. Clone size appears in some rows only: once, few, many, or a class for an expanded clone.

V gene: TRBV11-2; clone size: NA; D gene: NA; J gene: TRBJ2-1; CDR3 DNA: TGTGCCAGCAGCTTAGATCTAACAGGCTCCTACAATGAGCAGTTCTTC; CDR3 protein: CASSLDLTGSYNEQFF
V gene: TRBV5-6; clone size: medium-sized; D gene: NA; J gene: TRBJ1-5; CDR3 DNA: TGTGCCAGCAGCTTGGGTCTGTCCCAGCCCCAGCATTTT; CDR3 protein: CASSLGLSQPQHF
V gene: TRBV5-6; clone size: NA; D gene: NA; J gene: TRBJ2-2; CDR3 DNA: TGTGCCAGCAGCTGGACGGAGGGCACCGGGGAGCTGTTTTTT; CDR3 protein: CASSWTEGTGELFF
V gene: TRBV5-4; clone size: NA; D gene: TRBD2; J gene: TRBJ2-1; CDR3 DNA: TGTGCCAGCAGCTTGGGTTTAAATAGCGGGACCTATGAGCAGTTCTTC; CDR3 protein: CASSLGLNSGTYEQFF
V gene: TRBV7-9; clone size: few; D gene: NA; J gene: TRBJ2-3; CDR3 DNA: TGTGCCAGCAGCCCCCCGGCGGGGCGCCTCACAGATACGCAGTATTTT; CDR3 protein: CASSPPAGRLTDTQYF
V gene: TRBV6-4; clone size: NA; D gene: TRBD2; J gene: TRBJ2-7; CDR3 DNA: TGTGCCAGCAGTGACTTACCCGGGACTAGCGGGAGCTACGAGCAGTACTTC; CDR3 protein: CASSDLPGTSGSYEQYF
V gene: TRBV6-5; clone size: NA; D gene: TRBD1; J gene: TRBJ2-7; CDR3 DNA: TGTGCCAGCAGTTACCGGGACAGGGACTACGAGCAGTACTTC; CDR3 protein: CASSYRDRDYEQYF
V gene: TRBV30; clone size: many; D gene: NA; J gene: TRBJ1-1; CDR3 DNA: TGTGCCTGGACCGGTCAGATCGGGGGTAACACTGAAGCTTTCTTT; CDR3 protein: CAWTGQIGGNTEAFF
V gene: TRBV7-9; clone size: NA; D gene: NA; J gene: TRBJ1-5; CDR3 DNA: TGTGCCAGCAGCTTATCGACAACTCAGCCCCAGCATTTT; CDR3 protein: CASSLSTTQPQHF
V gene: TRBV5-6; clone size: NA; D gene: TRBD2; J gene: TRBJ2-7; CDR3 DNA: TGTGCCAGCAGCTTGCTAGCGGGAGGCTTTTGGGTTTACGAGCAGTACTTC; CDR3 protein: CASSLLAGGFWVYEQYF